The clone carrying this T cell receptor beta chain has more than one count but fewer than ten. Its specificity is not known. Based on CD45RO/CCR7/CD25/CD127/CD95/CD27, CD4+ regulatory, stem cell-like memory, naive and central memory cells were sorted. Germline V gives CDR1 SQVTM, CDR2 ANQGSEA. The CDR3 contains 14 residues. The V end lost 4 bases, the J end lost 0 bases, and 12 bases lay between the germline ends. This sample stems from a study of beta chain features in type 1 diabetes. Study context: In all, about 110 million sorted cells from all samples were analyzed. General study results and limits: The VDJ junctions of type 1 diabetes patients carried fewer insertions and more deletions. Researchers reported that naive, central memory and Treg TCRB repertoires appeared more similar in patients than in healthy donors. Within each of all four CD4+ subsets, Type 1 diabetes patients had TCRB CDR3s that were moderately but significantly shorter.

Every bit of the isolated RNA underwent reverse transcription, so sequencing read expressed TCRB transcripts. Clones were read by immunoSEQ multiplex PCR, and TCRdb kept only the in-frame ones, dropping some. The data hold about 48,000 clones, with approximately 45% observed a single time. The specimen sequenced was Tregs from blood. The chain carries TRBV29-1 and TRBJ1-2; D is unresolved. This receptor was taken from a man under 40 with type 1 diabetes. The CDR3 protein is CSVGVSGTNYGYTF. In DNA form, the CDR3 reads TGCAGCGTTGGGGTGTCGGGAACTAACTATGGCTACACCTTC.